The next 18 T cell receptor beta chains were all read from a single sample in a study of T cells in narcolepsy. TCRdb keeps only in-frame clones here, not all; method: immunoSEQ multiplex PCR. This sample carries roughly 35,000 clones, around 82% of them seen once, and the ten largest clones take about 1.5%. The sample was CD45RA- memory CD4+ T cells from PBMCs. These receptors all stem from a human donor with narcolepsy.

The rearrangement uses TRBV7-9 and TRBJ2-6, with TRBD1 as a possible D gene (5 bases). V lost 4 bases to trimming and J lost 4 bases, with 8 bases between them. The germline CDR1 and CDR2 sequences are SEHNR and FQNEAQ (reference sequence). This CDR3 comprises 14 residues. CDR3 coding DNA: TGTGCCAGCAGCTCCAGGGCGGGGGCCAACGTCCTGACTTTC. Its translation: CASSSRAGANVLTF.

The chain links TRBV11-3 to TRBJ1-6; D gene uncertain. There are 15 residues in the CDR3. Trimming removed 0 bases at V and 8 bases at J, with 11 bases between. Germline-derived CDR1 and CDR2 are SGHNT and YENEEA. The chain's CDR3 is CASSLEGFVDSPLHF. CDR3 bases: TGTGCCAGCAGCTTAGAAGGGTTCGTGGATTCACCCCTCCACTTT.

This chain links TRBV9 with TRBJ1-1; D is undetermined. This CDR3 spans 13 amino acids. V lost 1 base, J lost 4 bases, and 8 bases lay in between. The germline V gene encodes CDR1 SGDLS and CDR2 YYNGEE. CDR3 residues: CASSVSWATEAFF. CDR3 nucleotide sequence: TGTGCCAGCAGCGTATCGTGGGCCACTGAAGCTTTCTTT.

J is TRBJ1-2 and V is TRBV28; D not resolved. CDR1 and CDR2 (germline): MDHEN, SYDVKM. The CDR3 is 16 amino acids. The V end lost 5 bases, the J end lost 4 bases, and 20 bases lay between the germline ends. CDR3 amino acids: CASSPPSQLMGYGYTF. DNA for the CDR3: TGTGCCAGCAGTCCCCCATCACAGCTCATGGGCTATGGCTACACCTTC.

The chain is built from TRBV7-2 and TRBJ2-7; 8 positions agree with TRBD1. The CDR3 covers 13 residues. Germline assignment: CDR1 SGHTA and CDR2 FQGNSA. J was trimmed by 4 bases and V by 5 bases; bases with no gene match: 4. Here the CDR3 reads CASSRDRSYEQYF. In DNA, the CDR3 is TGTGCCAGCAGCCGGGACAGGTCGTACGAGCAGTACTTC.

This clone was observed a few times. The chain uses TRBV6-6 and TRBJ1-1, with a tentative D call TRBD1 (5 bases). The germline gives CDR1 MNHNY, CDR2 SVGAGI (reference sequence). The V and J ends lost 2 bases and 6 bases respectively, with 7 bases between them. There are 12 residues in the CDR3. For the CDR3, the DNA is TGTGCCAGCAGTTACACGGGGGCTGAAGCTTTCTTT. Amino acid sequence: CASSYTGAEAFF.

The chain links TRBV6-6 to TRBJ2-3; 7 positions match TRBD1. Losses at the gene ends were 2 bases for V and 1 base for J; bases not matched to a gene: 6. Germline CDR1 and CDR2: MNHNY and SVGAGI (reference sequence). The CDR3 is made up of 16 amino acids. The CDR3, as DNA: TGTGCCAGCAGTTACGACAGGGAGTTGGGCACAGATACGCAGTATTTT. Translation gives CASSYDRELGTDTQYF.

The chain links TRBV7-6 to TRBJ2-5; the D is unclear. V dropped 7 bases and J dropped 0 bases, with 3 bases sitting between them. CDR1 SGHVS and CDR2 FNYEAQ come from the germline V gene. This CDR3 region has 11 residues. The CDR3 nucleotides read TGTGCCAGCACCGACCAAGAGACCCAGTACTTC. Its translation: CASTDQETQYF.

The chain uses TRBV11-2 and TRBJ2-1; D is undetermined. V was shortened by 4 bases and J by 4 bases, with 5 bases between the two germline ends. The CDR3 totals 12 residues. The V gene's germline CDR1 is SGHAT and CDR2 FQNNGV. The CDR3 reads CASSSRYNEQFF. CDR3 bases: TGTGCCAGCAGCTCCCGATACAATGAGCAGTTCTTC.

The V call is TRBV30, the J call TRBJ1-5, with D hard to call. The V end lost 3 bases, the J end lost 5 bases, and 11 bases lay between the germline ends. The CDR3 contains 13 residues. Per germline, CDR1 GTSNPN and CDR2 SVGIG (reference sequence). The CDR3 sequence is CAWSREEDQPQHF. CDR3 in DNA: TGTGCCTGGAGCCGAGAAGAGGATCAGCCCCAGCATTTT.

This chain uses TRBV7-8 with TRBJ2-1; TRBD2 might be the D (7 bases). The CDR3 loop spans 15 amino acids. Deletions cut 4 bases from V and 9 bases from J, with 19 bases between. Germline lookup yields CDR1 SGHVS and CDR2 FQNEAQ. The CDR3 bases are TGTGCCAGCAGCTATTACGCGGGGGCCGTACTTGAGCAGTTCTTC. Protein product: CASSYYAGAVLEQFF.

Written as DNA, the CDR3 is TGCGCCAGCAGCTTGGGTATGGACAGAGGCACTGAAGCTTTCTTT. As protein: CASSLGMDRGTEAFF. V usage is TRBV5-1 and J usage is TRBJ1-1; D might be TRBD1 (6 bases). Germline lookup yields CDR1 SGHRS and CDR2 YFSETQ. This CDR3 has 15 amino acids. The germline V and J ends were trimmed by 0 bases and 4 bases, with 13 bases remaining between them.

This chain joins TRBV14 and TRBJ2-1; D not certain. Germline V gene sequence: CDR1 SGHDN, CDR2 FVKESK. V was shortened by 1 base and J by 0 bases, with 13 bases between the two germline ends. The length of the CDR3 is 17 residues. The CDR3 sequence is CASSQALRSSSYNEQFF. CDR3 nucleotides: TGTGCCAGCAGCCAAGCCCTGAGGTCTAGCTCCTACAATGAGCAGTTCTTC.

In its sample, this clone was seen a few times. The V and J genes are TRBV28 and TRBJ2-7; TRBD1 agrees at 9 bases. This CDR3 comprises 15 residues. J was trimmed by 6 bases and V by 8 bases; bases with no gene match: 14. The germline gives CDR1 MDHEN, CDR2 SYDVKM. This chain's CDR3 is CASGGYPGTGSEQYF. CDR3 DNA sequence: TGTGCCAGCGGGGGTTATCCCGGGACAGGGTCCGAGCAGTACTTC.

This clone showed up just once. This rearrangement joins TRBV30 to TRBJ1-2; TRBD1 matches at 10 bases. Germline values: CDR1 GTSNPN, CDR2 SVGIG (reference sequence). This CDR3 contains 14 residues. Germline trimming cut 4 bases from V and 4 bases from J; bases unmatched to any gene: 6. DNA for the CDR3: TGTGCCTGGAAATTGACAGGGGGCGCCTATGGCTACACCTTC. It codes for CAWKLTGGAYGYTF.

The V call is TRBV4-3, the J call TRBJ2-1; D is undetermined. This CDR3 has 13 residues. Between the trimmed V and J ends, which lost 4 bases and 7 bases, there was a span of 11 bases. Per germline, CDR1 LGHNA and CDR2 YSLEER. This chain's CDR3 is CASSLVRQNEQFF. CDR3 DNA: TGCGCCAGCAGCCTGGTTAGGCAAAATGAGCAGTTCTTC.

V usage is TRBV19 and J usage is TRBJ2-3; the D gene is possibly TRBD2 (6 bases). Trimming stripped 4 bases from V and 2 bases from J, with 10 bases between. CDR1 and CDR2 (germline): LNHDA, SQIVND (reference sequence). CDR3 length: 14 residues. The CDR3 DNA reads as TGTGCCAGTAGTACCCGGGAGCTCACAGATACGCAGTATTTT. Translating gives CASSTRELTDTQYF.

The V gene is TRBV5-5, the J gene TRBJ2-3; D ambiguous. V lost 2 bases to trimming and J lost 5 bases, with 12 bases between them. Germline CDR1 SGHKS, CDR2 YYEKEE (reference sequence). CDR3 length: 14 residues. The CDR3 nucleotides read TGTGCCAGCAGCTTTTCTCTGAGCGTAGATACGCAGTATTTT. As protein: CASSFSLSVDTQYF.